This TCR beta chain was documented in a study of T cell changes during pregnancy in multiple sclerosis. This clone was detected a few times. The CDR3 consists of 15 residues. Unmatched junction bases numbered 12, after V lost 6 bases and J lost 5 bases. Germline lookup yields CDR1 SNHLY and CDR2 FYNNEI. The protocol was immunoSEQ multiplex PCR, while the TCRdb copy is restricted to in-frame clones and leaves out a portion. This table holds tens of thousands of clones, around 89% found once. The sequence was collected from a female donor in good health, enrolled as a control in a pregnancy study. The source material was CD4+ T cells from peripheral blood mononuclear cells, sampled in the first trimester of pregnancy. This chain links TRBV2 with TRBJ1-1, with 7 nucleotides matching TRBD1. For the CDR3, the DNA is TGTGCCAGCAGGATAGGACAGGCGGTCAGTACTGAAGCTTTCTTT. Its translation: CASRIGQAVSTEAFF.